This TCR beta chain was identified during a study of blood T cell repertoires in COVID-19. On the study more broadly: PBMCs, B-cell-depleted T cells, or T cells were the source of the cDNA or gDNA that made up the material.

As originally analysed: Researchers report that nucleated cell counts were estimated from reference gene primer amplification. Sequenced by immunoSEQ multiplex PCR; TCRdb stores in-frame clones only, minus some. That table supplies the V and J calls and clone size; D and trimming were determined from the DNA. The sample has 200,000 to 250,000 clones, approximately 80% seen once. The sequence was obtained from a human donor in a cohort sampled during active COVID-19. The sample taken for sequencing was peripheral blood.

The CDR3 here is CASSQGGQGVRNTIYF. The CDR3 DNA is TGTGCCAGCAGCCAGGGGGGACAGGGGGTCCGAAACACCATATATTTT. V usage is TRBV7-6 and J usage is TRBJ1-3; 11 positions agree with TRBD1. This CDR3 is built from 16 residues. V was pared by 5 bases and J by 5 bases, with 8 bases of the junction left unmatched. Germline CDR1 is SGHVS and CDR2 is FNYEAQ.